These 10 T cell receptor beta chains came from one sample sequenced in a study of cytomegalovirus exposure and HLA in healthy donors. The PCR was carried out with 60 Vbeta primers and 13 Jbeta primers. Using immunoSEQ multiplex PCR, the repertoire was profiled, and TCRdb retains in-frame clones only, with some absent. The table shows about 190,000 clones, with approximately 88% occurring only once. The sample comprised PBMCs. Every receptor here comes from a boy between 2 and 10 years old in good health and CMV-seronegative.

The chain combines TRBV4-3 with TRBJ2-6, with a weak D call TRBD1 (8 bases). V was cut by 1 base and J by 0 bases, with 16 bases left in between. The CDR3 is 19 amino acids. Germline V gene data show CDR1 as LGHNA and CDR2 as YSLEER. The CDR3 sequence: CASSQGRQGTISGANVLTF. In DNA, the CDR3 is TGCGCCAGCAGCCAAGGCCGACAGGGGACTATCTCTGGGGCCAACGTCCTGACTTTC.

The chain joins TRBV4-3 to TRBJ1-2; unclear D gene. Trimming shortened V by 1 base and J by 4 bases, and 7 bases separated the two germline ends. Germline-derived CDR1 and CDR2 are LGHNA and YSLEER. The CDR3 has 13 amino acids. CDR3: CASSQGSGYGYTF. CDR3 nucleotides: TGCGCCAGCAGCCAAGGAAGCGGCTATGGCTACACCTTC.

The CDR3 spells CASSISRDSHGYTF. CDR3 in DNA: TGTGCCAGTAGTATCTCCCGGGACAGCCATGGCTACACCTTC. This chain links TRBV19 with TRBJ1-2; 7 bases line up with TRBD1. The CDR3 runs to 14 residues. The junction had 7 bases not matched to a gene; V was cut back by 3 bases and J by 6 bases. Germline-derived CDR1 and CDR2 are LNHDA and SQIVND (reference sequence).

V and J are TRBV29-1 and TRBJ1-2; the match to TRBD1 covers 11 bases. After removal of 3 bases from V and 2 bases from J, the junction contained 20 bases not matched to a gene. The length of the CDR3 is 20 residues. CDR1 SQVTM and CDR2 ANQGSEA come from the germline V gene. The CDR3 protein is CSVEWDLGQGALETNYGYTF. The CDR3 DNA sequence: TGCAGCGTTGAGTGGGATCTAGGACAGGGGGCTTTGGAGACGAACTATGGCTACACCTTC.

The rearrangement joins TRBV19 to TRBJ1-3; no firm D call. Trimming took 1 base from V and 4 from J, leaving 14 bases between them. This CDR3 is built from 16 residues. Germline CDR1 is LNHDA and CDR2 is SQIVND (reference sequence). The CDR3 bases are TGTGCCAGTAGTATAGGCCCAGGCCCAGAGGGAAACACCATATATTTT. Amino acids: CASSIGPGPEGNTIYF.

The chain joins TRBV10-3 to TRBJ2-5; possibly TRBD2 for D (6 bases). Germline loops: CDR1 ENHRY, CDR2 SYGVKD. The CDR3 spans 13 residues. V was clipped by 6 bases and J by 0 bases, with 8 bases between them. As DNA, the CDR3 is TGTGCCATCAGAGGGGACTACCAAGAGACCCAGTACTTC. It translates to CAIRGDYQETQYF.

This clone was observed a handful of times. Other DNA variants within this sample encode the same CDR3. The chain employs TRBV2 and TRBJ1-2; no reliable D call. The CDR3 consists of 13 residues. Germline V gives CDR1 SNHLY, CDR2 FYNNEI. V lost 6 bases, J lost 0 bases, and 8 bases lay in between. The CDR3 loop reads CASRGTSNYGYTF. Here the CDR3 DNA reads TGTGCCAGCAGGGGCACGTCTAACTATGGCTACACCTTC.

CDR3 loop: CAISANRNTEAFF. The CDR3 bases are TGTGCCATCAGTGCAAACAGGAACACTGAAGCTTTCTTT. The chain employs TRBV10-3 and TRBJ1-1, with no clear D. The CDR3 sequence is 13 residues long. The germline V and J ends were trimmed by 4 bases and 1 base, with 7 bases remaining between them. Germline V CDR1 and CDR2: ENHRY, SYGVKD.

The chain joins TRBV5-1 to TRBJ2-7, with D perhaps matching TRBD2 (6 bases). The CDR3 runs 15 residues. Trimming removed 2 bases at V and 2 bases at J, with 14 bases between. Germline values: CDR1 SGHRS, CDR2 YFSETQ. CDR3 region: CASSLTGSNAYEQYF. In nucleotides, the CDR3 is TGCGCCAGCAGCTTAACCGGGAGCAACGCCTACGAGCAGTACTTC.

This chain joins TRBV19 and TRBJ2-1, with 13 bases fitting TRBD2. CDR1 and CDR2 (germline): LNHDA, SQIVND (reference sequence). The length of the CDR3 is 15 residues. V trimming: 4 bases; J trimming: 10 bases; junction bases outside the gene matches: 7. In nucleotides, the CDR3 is TGTGCCAGTAGTAGTCCGGGACTAGCGGGAAGGGAGCAGTTCTTC. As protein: CASSSPGLAGREQFF.